Listed below are T cell receptor beta chains from one sample, sequenced in a study of shared clonotypes between healthy human individuals. Sequenced by immunoSEQ multiplex PCR; TCRdb stores in-frame clones only, minus some. The sample records a few hundred thousand clones, roughly 85% being singletons. Sequenced input: PBMCs. The receptors derive from a woman aged 35 to 49 in good health. Some clones in this sample may be carry-over from other donors' samples. Each CDR3 is given with its conserved first and last residue. D genes are given only for firm matches. The size entry is marked missing in some rows and otherwise reads once, few, many or a size class.

D: NA
length: 15
J: TRBJ2-5
size: once
V: TRBV5-1
DNA: TGCGCCAGCAGCCAGGACACGGGAGCTCAAGAGACCCAGTACTTC
CDR3: CASSQDTGAQETQYF

D: TRBD1
length: 14
J: TRBJ2-7
size: NA
V: TRBV5-1
DNA: TGCGCCAGCCGCCTTCAGGGGGCGTGGGACGAGCAGTACTTC
CDR3: CASRLQGAWDEQYF

D: NA
length: 14
J: TRBJ2-1
size: NA
V: TRBV7-2
DNA: TGTGCCAGCAGCTTAACGAGCCAAAACAATGAGCAGTTCTTC
CDR3: CASSLTSQNNEQFF

D: TRBD2
length: 17
J: TRBJ2-3
size: NA
V: TRBV5-1
DNA: TGCGCCAGCAGCTTGGCCACGACTAGCGGGTTCACAGATACGCAGTATTTT
CDR3: CASSLATTSGFTDTQYF

D: NA
length: 13
J: TRBJ1-5
size: NA
V: TRBV30
DNA: TGTGCCTGGAGTACCGGAGGAAATCAGCCCCAGCATTTT
CDR3: CAWSTGGNQPQHF

D: TRBD2
length: 14
J: TRBJ2-7
size: once
V: TRBV7-6
DNA: TGTGCCAGCAGCTTAAGCGGGAGGAATGGCGAGCAGTACTTC
CDR3: CASSLSGRNGEQYF

D: NA
length: 17
J: TRBJ2-7
size: NA
V: TRBV15
DNA: TGTGCCACCAGCAGAGATGCGGGGCCAGGGAACTCCTACGAGCAGTACTTC
CDR3: CATSRDAGPGNSYEQYF

D: NA
length: 15
J: TRBJ1-4
size: few
V: TRBV27
DNA: TGTGCCAGCAGTTTTCACGGGCGTAAGAATGAAAAACTGTTTTTT
CDR3: CASSFHGRKNEKLFF

D: TRBD1
length: 14
J: TRBJ2-2
size: NA
V: TRBV19
DNA: TGTGCCAGTAGGGGGACAGGGCTCACCGGGGAGCTGTTTTTT
CDR3: CASRGTGLTGELFF

D: NA
length: 15
J: TRBJ2-1
size: NA
V: TRBV5-6
DNA: TGTGCCAGCAGCTTGTTATCCGGGTCGTACAATGAGCAGTTCTTC
CDR3: CASSLLSGSYNEQFF

D: TRBD1
length: 14
J: TRBJ1-2
size: NA
V: TRBV5-1
DNA: TGCGCCAGCAGCTCCCGTACAGGGGGCGTTGGCTACACCTTC
CDR3: CASSSRTGGVGYTF

D: NA
length: 14
J: TRBJ2-5
size: NA
V: TRBV6-6
DNA: TGTGCCAGCAGAAGGGACGCCATGAAAGAGACCCAGTACTTC
CDR3: CASRRDAMKETQYF

D: NA
length: 15
J: TRBJ1-5
size: NA
V: TRBV7-2
DNA: TGTGCCAGCAGCTTAGGGGGCAGGGGCAATCAGCCCCAGCATTTT
CDR3: CASSLGGRGNQPQHF

D: NA
length: 11
J: TRBJ1-1
size: NA
V: TRBV20-1
DNA: TGCAGTGCTACCAGGGTTCCTGAAGCTTTCTTT
CDR3: CSATRVPEAFF

D: NA
length: 15
J: TRBJ2-7
size: NA
V: TRBV27
DNA: TGTGCCAGCAGTTTATCACTAGCCCAGGCCTACGAGCAGTACTTC
CDR3: CASSLSLAQAYEQYF

D: NA
length: 14
J: TRBJ2-7
size: NA
V: TRBV7-8
DNA: TGTGCCAGCAGCCACCTGACGGTGGCCTACGAGCAGTACTTC
CDR3: CASSHLTVAYEQYF

D: TRBD2
length: 14
J: TRBJ2-1
size: NA
V: TRBV5-1
DNA: TGCGCCAGCAGCGCCGGACTAGCGGGAGTTGAGCAGTTCTTC
CDR3: CASSAGLAGVEQFF

D: NA
length: 15
J: TRBJ1-3
size: NA
V: TRBV2
DNA: TGTGCCAGCAGTGCCGAGGTCCACTCTGGAAACACCATATATTTT
CDR3: CASSAEVHSGNTIYF

D: TRBD2
length: 15
J: TRBJ2-1
size: NA
V: TRBV7-2
DNA: TGTGCCAGCAGCCGGCGGGGACTACCAAACAATGAGCAGTTCTTC
CDR3: CASSRRGLPNNEQFF

D: NA
length: 15
J: TRBJ2-4
size: NA
V: TRBV2
DNA: TGTGCCAGCAGTGAGGGGGGACTAGCCAAAAACATTCAGTACTTC
CDR3: CASSEGGLAKNIQYF

D: NA
length: 15
J: TRBJ2-3
size: NA
V: TRBV4-3
DNA: TGCGCCAGCAGCCAAGTAGGGACTCTTACAGATACGCAGTATTTT
CDR3: CASSQVGTLTDTQYF

D: TRBD1
length: 16
J: TRBJ1-1
size: NA
V: TRBV5-1
DNA: TGCGCCAGCAGCCCAAGAACAGGGACAGGGAGAACTGAAGCTTTCTTT
CDR3: CASSPRTGTGRTEAFF

D: NA
length: 16
J: TRBJ2-1
size: NA
V: TRBV9
DNA: TGTGCCAGCAGCCCCCGTTCGGAGCGGCTATACAATGAGCAGTTCTTC
CDR3: CASSPRSERLYNEQFF

D: NA
length: 11
J: TRBJ2-7
size: NA
V: TRBV20-1
DNA: TGCAGTGCTAGCCCGACCTACGAGCAGTACTTC
CDR3: CSASPTYEQYF

D: TRBD1
length: 16
J: TRBJ1-1
size: NA
V: TRBV19
DNA: TGTGCCAGTAGTATGCGGCCGGGACAGAGGGGGCCTGAAGCTTTCTTT
CDR3: CASSMRPGQRGPEAFF

D: TRBD1
length: 17
J: TRBJ1-5
size: NA
V: TRBV19
DNA: TGTGCCAGTAGTACACCCCCCGGGACAGGGGGTAATCAGCCCCAGCATTTT
CDR3: CASSTPPGTGGNQPQHF

D: NA
length: 12
J: TRBJ1-4
size: NA
V: TRBV29-1
DNA: TGCAGCGCCCGATTGAATGAGGAAAAACTGTTTTTT
CDR3: CSARLNEEKLFF

D: NA
length: 13
J: TRBJ2-1
size: NA
V: TRBV6-6
DNA: TGTGCCAGCAGTTCATCGGGACCTGGTGAGCAGTTCTTC
CDR3: CASSSSGPGEQFF

D: NA
length: 11
J: TRBJ2-5
size: NA
V: TRBV5-6
DNA: TGTGCCAGCAGCTTGCGTGAGACCCAGTACTTC
CDR3: CASSLRETQYF

D: NA
length: 14
J: TRBJ2-7
size: once
V: TRBV28
DNA: TGTGCCAGCATGTTCAGACTTCCTCCCTACGAGCAGTACTTC
CDR3: CASMFRLPPYEQYF

D: TRBD1
length: 15
J: TRBJ2-3
size: NA
V: TRBV29-1
DNA: TGCAGCGCCCTGGTTGTGGGACAGGGCGCAGATACGCAGTATTTT
CDR3: CSALVVGQGADTQYF

D: NA
length: 14
J: TRBJ2-7
size: NA
V: TRBV5-4
DNA: TGTGCCAGCAGTCTGGGGTCAGTTCCCTACGAGCAGTACTTC
CDR3: CASSLGSVPYEQYF

D: TRBD2
length: 15
J: TRBJ2-1
size: NA
V: TRBV5-4
DNA: TGTGCCAGCAGCTTGGCGGCGACTAGCCACAATGAGCAGTTCTTC
CDR3: CASSLAATSHNEQFF

D: NA
length: 17
J: TRBJ2-2
size: NA
V: TRBV5-1
DNA: TGCGCCAGCAGCCCCGGGCCGCGAGCGGGTTACACCGGGGAGCTGTTTTTT
CDR3: CASSPGPRAGYTGELFF

D: NA
length: 12
J: TRBJ2-7
size: NA
V: TRBV14
DNA: TGTGCCAGCAGCCTCCGAGGAGGCGAGCAGTACTTC
CDR3: CASSLRGGEQYF

D: TRBD1
length: 14
J: TRBJ2-7
size: NA
V: TRBV5-1
DNA: TGCGCCAGCAGCTCGGGACAGCCCTCCTACGAGCAGTACTTC
CDR3: CASSSGQPSYEQYF

D: NA
length: 15
J: TRBJ1-5
size: NA
V: TRBV28
DNA: TGTGCCAGCAGTTTTCGAGGGGTTATCAATCAGCCCCAGCATTTT
CDR3: CASSFRGVINQPQHF

D: TRBD2
length: 15
J: TRBJ2-3
size: NA
V: TRBV6-6
DNA: TGTGCCAGCAGTTGGCAAGCGGGAGTGGCAGATACGCAGTATTTT
CDR3: CASSWQAGVADTQYF

D: TRBD2
length: 18
J: TRBJ2-3
size: NA
V: TRBV19
DNA: TGTGCCAGTAGCTCACTCTCCGGGACTAGCGGGAGTATAGATACGCAGTATTTT
CDR3: CASSSLSGTSGSIDTQYF

D: TRBD2
length: 14
J: TRBJ2-1
size: many
V: TRBV6-4
DNA: TGTGCCAGCAGTGAAGCGGGAGGGCCAAATGAGCAGTTCTTC
CDR3: CASSEAGGPNEQFF

D: TRBD2
length: 16
J: TRBJ2-2
size: once
V: TRBV28
DNA: TGTGCCAGCACCCCTGCCGGGACTAGCGTCGTCGGGGAGCTGTTTTTT
CDR3: CASTPAGTSVVGELFF

D: NA
length: 11
J: TRBJ1-2
size: NA
V: TRBV30
DNA: TGTGCCTGGAGTGTATTGAGGAGCTTGATCTTC
CDR3: CAWSVLRSLIF

D: NA
length: 14
J: TRBJ2-3
size: NA
V: TRBV5-1
DNA: TGCGCCAGCAGCTCTAGCGTGCCTGTGGATACGCAGTATTTT
CDR3: CASSSSVPVDTQYF

D: NA
length: 11
J: TRBJ2-1
size: NA
V: TRBV9
DNA: TGTGCCAGCAGCGTAGCTATGGTCCAGTTCTTC
CDR3: CASSVAMVQFF

D: TRBD2
length: 14
J: TRBJ2-2
size: NA
V: TRBV13
DNA: TGTGCCAGTAAAGCGGGAGAAAGCGCCGGGGAGCTGTTTTTT
CDR3: CASKAGESAGELFF

D: NA
length: 11
J: TRBJ2-1
size: NA
V: TRBV20-1
DNA: TGCAGTGCAGGGGGAGGTGCTGAGCAGTTCTTC
CDR3: CSAGGGAEQFF

D: NA
length: 12
J: TRBJ1-6
size: NA
V: TRBV6-4
DNA: TGTGCCAGCAGTGACTATAGTTCACCCCTCCACTTT
CDR3: CASSDYSSPLHF

D: TRBD1
length: 15
J: TRBJ2-3
size: NA
V: TRBV2
DNA: TGTGCCAGCAGTGGTGTACAGGGGTACACAGATACGCAGTATTTT
CDR3: CASSGVQGYTDTQYF

D: NA
length: 14
J: TRBJ2-7
size: NA
V: TRBV25-1
DNA: TGTGCCAGCAGTGAATATCAGGGGTCCTACGAGCAGTACTTC
CDR3: CASSEYQGSYEQYF